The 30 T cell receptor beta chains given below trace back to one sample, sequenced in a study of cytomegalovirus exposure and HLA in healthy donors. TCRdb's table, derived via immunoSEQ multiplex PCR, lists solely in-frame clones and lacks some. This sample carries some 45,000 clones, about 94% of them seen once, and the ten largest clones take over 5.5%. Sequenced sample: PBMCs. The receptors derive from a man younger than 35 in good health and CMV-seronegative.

CDR3 DNA sequence: TGTGCCATCAGTGAGTCTTGGCAGGCTGACACTGAAGCTTTCTTT. This encodes CAISESWQADTEAFF. V gene TRBV10-3 combines with J gene TRBJ1-1; D remains ambiguous. The CDR3 consists of 15 residues. Germline V gene sequence: CDR1 ENHRY, CDR2 SYGVKD. V was pared by 0 bases and J by 3 bases, with 11 bases between.

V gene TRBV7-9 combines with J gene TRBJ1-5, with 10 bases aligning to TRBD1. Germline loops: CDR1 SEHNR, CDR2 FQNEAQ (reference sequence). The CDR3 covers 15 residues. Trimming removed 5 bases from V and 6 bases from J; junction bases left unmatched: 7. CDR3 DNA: TGTGCCAGCAGCACAGACCGGGACAGGGGTCAGCCCCAGCATTTT. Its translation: CASSTDRDRGQPQHF.

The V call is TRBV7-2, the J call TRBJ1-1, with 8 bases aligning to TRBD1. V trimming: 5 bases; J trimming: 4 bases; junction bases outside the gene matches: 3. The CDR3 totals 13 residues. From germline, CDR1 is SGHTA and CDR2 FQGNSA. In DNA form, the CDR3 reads TGTGCCAGCAGCGTCGACAGGGGCACTGAAGCTTTCTTT. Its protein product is CASSVDRGTEAFF.

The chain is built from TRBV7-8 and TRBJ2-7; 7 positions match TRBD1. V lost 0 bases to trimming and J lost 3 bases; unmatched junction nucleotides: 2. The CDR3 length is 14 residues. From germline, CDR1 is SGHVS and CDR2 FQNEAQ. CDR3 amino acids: CASSLAGGGYEQYF. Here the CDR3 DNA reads TGTGCCAGCAGCTTAGCAGGGGGCGGCTACGAGCAGTACTTC.

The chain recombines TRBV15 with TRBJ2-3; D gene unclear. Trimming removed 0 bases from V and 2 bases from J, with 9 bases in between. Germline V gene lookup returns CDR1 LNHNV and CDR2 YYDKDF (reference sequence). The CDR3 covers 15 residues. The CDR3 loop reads CATSRDLGSTDTQYF. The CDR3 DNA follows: TGTGCCACCAGCAGAGATTTGGGCTCCACAGATACGCAGTATTTT.

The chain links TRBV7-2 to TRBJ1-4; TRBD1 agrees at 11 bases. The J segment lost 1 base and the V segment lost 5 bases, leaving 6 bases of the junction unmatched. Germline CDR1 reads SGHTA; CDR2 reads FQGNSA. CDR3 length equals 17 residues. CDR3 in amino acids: CASSRGGTGGTNEKLFF. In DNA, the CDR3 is TGTGCCAGCAGCAGAGGCGGGACAGGGGGAACTAATGAAAAACTGTTTTTT.

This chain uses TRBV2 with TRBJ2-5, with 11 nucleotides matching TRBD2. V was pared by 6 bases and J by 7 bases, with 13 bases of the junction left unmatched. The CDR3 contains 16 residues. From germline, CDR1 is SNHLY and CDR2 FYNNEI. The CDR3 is CASSDGLAGGPLTQYF. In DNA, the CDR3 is TGTGCCAGCAGCGATGGGTTAGCGGGGGGGCCTCTGACCCAGTACTTC.

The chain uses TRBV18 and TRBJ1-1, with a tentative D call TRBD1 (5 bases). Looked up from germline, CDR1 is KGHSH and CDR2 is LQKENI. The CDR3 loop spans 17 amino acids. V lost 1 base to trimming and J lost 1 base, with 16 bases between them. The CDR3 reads CASSPLGHRRGNTEAFF. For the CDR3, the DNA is TGTGCCAGCTCACCACTAGGACACCGGCGAGGGAACACTGAAGCTTTCTTT. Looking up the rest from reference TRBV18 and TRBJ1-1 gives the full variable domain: NAGVMQNPRHLVRRRGQEARLRCSPMKGHSHVYWYRQLPEEGLKFMVYLQKENIIDESGMPKERFSAEFPKEGPSILRIQQVVRGDSAAYFCASSPLGHRRGNTEAFFGQGTRLTVV.

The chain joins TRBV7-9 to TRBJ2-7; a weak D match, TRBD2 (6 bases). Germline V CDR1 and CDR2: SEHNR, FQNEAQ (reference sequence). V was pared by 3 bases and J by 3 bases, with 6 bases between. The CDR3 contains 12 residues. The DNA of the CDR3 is TGTGCCAGCAGCTTTAGCGGCTACGAGCAGTACTTC. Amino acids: CASSFSGYEQYF.

DNA of the CDR3: TGTGCCAGCAGCTTAGCCGCTAGCGGGAGAATAGTAGATACGCAGTATTTT. Protein sequence: CASSLAASGRIVDTQYF. The rearrangement links TRBV7-2 to TRBJ2-3, with TRBD2 matching 10 bases. CDR3 length: 17 amino acids. J gave up 5 bases and V 0 bases, and 8 bases lay outside the gene matches. In germline, CDR1 is SGHTA, CDR2 FQGNSA.

The chain's CDR3 is CASSSTGRGNTEAFF. DNA of the CDR3: TGCGCCAGCAGCTCCACGGGCAGGGGGAACACTGAAGCTTTCTTT. V usage is TRBV5-1 and J usage is TRBJ1-1; D is perhaps TRBD1 (6 bases). V dropped 3 bases and J dropped 1 base, with 13 bases sitting between them. The CDR3 extends over 15 amino acids. Germline V gene lookup returns CDR1 SGHRS and CDR2 YFSETQ.

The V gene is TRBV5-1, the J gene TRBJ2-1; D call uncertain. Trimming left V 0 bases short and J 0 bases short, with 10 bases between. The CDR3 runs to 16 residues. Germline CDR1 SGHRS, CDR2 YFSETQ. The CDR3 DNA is TGCGCCAGCAGCTTGGCCCCGGTTAGCTCCTACAATGAGCAGTTCTTC. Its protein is CASSLAPVSSYNEQFF.

The CDR3 DNA sequence: TGTGCCAGCAGCTGGGACAGGAACACTGAAGCTTTCTTT. Encoded protein: CASSWDRNTEAFF. The chain is built from TRBV5-4 and TRBJ1-1; 7 bases are a match to TRBD1. CDR1 SGHNT and CDR2 YYREEE come from the germline V gene (reference sequence). The CDR3 consists of 13 residues. Losses at the gene ends were 3 bases for V and 1 base for J; bases not matched to a gene: 0.

In DNA form, the CDR3 reads TGTGCCAGTAGTCCCAACCCAAGACAGTACGATCCCAATGAGCAGTTCTTC. It specifies CASSPNPRQYDPNEQFF. V and J are TRBV19 and TRBJ2-1; a possible D gene is TRBD1 (5 bases). CDR1 is LNHDA and CDR2 is SQIVND in the germline V gene (reference sequence). The CDR3 has 17 residues. Trimming removed 5 bases from V and 6 bases from J, with 23 bases in between.

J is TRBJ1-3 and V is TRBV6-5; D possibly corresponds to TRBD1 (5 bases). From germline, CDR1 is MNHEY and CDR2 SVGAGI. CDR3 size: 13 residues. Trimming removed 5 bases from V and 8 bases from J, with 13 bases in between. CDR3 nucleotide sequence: TGTGCCAGCAGTGAGGGTTGGGGGGACACCATATATTTT. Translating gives CASSEGWGDTIYF.

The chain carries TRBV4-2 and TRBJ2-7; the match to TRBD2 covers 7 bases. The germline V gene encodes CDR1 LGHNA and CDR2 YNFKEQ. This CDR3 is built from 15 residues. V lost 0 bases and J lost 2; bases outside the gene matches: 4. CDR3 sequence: CASSQDERGPYEQYF. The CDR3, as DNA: TGTGCCAGCAGCCAAGATGAGCGGGGTCCCTACGAGCAGTACTTC.

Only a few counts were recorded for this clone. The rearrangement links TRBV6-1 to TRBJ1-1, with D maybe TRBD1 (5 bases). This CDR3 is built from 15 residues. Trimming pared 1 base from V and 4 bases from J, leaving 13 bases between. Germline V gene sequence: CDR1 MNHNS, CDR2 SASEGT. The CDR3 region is CASSEELGGGTEAFF. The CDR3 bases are TGTGCCAGCAGTGAAGAGTTGGGGGGGGGCACTGAAGCTTTCTTT.

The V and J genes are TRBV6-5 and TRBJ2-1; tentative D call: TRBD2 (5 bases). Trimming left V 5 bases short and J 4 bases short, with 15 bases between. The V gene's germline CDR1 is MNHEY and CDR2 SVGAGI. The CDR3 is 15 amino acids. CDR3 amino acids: CASSLLAGQYNEQFF. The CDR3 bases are TGTGCCAGCAGTCTACTGGCGGGCCAATACAATGAGCAGTTCTTC.

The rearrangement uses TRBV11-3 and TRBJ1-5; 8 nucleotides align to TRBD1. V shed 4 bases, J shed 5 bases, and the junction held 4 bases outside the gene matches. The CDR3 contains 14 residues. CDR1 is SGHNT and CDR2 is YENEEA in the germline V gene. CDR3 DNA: TGTGCCAGCAGCTATAAGACAGGGGATCAGCCCCAGCATTTT. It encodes CASSYKTGDQPQHF.

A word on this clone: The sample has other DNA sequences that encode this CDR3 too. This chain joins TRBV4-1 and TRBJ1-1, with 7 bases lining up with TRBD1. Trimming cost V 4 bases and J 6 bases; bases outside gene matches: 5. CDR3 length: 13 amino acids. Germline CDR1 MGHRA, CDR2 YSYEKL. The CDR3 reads CASSRPGQPEAFF. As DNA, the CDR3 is TGCGCCAGCAGCCGGCCGGGACAGCCTGAAGCTTTCTTT.

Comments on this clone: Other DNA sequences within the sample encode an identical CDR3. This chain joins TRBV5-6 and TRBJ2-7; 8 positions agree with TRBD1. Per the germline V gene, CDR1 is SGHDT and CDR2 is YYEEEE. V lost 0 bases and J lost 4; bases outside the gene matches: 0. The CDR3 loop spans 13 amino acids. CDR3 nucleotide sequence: TGTGCCAGCAGCTTGGACAGGGGGTACGAGCAGTACTTC. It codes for CASSLDRGYEQYF.

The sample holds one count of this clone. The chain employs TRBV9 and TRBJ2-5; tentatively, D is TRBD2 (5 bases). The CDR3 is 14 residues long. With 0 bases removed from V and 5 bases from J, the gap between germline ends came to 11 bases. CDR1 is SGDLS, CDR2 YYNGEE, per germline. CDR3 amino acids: CASSVGGSGETQYF. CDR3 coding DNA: TGTGCCAGCAGCGTAGGAGGGAGTGGGGAGACCCAGTACTTC.

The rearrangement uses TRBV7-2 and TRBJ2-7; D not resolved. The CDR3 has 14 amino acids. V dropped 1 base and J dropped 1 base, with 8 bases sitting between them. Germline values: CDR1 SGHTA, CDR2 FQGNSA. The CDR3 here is CASSLGGGSYEQYF. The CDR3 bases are TGTGCCAGCAGCTTAGGTGGCGGATCCTACGAGCAGTACTTC.

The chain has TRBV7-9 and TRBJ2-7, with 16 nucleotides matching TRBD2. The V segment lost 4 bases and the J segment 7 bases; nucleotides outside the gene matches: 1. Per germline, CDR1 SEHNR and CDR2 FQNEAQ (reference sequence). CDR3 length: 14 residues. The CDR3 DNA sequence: TGTGCCAGCAGCTCGGGACTAGCGGGAGGGGAGCAGTACTTC. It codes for CASSSGLAGGEQYF.

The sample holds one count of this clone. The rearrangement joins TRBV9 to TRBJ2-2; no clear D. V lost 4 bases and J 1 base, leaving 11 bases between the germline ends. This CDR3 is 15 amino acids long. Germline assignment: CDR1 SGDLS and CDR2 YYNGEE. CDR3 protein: CASSTPVENTGELFF. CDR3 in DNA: TGTGCCAGCAGCACGCCAGTCGAGAACACCGGGGAGCTGTTTTTT.

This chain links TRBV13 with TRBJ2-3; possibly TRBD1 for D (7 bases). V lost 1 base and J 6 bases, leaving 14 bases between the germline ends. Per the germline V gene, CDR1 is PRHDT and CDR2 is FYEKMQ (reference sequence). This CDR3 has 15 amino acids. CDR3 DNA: TGTGCCAGCAGCTTAGATGGAGGGGGCGCGGATACGCAGTATTTT. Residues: CASSLDGGGADTQYF.

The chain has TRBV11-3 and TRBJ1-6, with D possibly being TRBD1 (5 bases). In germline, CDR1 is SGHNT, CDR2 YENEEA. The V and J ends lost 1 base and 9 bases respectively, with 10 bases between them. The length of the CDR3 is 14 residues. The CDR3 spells CASSLGGDSSPLHF. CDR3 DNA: TGTGCCAGCAGCTTAGGGGGGGACTCTTCACCCCTCCACTTT.

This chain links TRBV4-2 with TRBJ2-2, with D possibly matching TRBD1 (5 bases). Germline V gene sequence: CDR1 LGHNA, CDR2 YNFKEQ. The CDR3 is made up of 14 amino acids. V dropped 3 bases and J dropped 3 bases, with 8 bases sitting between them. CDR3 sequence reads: CASSQGPHTGELFF. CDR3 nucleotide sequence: TGTGCCAGCAGCCAGGGGCCACACACCGGGGAGCTGTTTTTT.

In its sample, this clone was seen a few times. CDR3 amino acids: CASSRSGALNQPQHF. CDR3 nucleotides: TGTGCCAGCAGCCGATCAGGGGCCCTAAATCAGCCCCAGCATTTT. The rearrangement uses TRBV14 and TRBJ1-5; D may be TRBD1 (6 bases). CDR3 length equals 15 residues. V lost 4 bases and J 4 bases, leaving 14 bases between the germline ends. Germline loops: CDR1 SGHDN, CDR2 FVKESK.

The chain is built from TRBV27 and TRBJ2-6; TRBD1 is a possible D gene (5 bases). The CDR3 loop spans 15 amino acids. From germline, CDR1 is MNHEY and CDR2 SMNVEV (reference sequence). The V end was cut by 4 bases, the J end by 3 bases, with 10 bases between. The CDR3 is CASSSQEGGANVLTF. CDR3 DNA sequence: TGTGCCAGCAGTTCACAGGAAGGTGGGGCCAACGTCCTGACTTTC.